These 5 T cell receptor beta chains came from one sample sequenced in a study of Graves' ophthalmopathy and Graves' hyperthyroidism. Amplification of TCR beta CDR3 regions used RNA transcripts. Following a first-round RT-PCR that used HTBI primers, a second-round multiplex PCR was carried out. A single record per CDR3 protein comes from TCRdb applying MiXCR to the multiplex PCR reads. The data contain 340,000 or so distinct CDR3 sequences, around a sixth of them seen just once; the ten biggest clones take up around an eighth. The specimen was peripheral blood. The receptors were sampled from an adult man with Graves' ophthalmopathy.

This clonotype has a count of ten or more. The CDR3 loop reads CASKENTGELFF. The CDR3 nucleotides are TGTGCCAGTAAGGAGAACACCGGGGAGCTGTTTTTT. The chain joins TRBV12-3 or TRBV12-4 to TRBJ2-2, with no clear D. V lost 9 bases and J 1 base, leaving 6 bases between the germline ends. The CDR3 loop spans 12 amino acids.

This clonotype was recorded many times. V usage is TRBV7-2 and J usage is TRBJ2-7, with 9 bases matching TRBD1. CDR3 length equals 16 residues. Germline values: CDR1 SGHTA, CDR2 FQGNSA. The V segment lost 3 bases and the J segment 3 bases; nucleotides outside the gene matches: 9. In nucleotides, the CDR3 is TGTGCCAGCAGCTTTAGCTTCAACAGGGGGCTCTACGAGCAGTACTTC. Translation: CASSFSFNRGLYEQYF.

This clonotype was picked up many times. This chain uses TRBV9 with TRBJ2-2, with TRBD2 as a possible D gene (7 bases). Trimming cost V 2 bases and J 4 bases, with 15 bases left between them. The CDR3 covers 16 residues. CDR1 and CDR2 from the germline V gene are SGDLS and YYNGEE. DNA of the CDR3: TGTGCCAGCAGCGTGGGGGGGGCCTGGGCCACCGGGGAGCTGTTTTTT. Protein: CASSVGGAWATGELFF.

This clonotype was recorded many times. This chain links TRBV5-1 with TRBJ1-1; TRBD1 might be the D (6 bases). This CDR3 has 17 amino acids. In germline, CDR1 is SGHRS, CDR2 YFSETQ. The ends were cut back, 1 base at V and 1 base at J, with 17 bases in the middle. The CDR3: CASSLWGPNIQNTEAFF. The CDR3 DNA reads TGCGCCAGCAGCTTGTGGGGGCCGAACATACAGAACACTGAAGCTTTCTTT.

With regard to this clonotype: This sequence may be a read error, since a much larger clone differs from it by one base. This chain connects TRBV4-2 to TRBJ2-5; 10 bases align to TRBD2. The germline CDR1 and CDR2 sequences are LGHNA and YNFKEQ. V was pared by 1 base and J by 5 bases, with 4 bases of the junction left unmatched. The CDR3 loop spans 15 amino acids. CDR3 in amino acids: CASSQGSGGTETQYF. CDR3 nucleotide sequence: TGTGCCAGCAGCCAAGGTAGCGGGGGGACGGAGACCCAGTACTTC.